The clone carrying this TCR beta chain turned up a few times. The target antigen is unknown. These data come from a study of a mutant IDH1 vaccine in newly diagnosed glioma. Overall study: Vaccine dosing followed radiotherapy by 4-6 weeks, or accompanied temozolomide cycles. Notes on the study in general: The study observed vaccine-induced immune responses in about 93% of patients. Variations in leading peripheral T cell clonotypes appeared to have no connection with pseudoprogression.

TCRdb keeps only in-frame clones here, not all; method: immunoSEQ multiplex PCR. Here the sample spans 30,000 to 40,000 clones, around 77% being singletons. The length of the CDR3 is 12 residues. CDR1 and CDR2 from the germline V gene are LGHNT and FRNRAP. V lost 6 bases and J 5 bases, leaving 8 bases between the germline ends. Time point denoted: week 35, safety follow-up. It was 300 ug of mutant IDH1 20-mer peptide that made up each vaccine dose, given with topical imiquimod. The source of this sequence is a man between 40 and 49 years old with glioma. Some clones in this sample may be carry-over from other donors' samples. The sample here was PBMCs, taken from a glioma patient whose treatment included an IDH1 peptide vaccine. The chain links TRBV12-5 to TRBJ1-5; D uncertain. CDR3 region: CASGRPYQPQHF. DNA of the CDR3: TGTGCTAGTGGCCGCCCGTATCAGCCCCAGCATTTT.